The rows below give T cell receptor beta chains drawn from one sample of a study of cytotoxic CD8 clonotypes in ibrutinib-treated CLL. TCRdb's table, derived via immunoSEQ multiplex PCR, lists solely in-frame clones and lacks some. The data hold 65,000 to 85,000 clones, with roughly 83% observed a single time. The input for sequencing was PBMCs, taken after 24 months of ibrutinib treatment. The receptors shown here come from a human donor with chronic lymphocytic leukemia. Each CDR3 is given with its conserved first and last residue. D genes are given only for firm matches. Expanded clones get a size class; other rows say once, few or many, or leave the size out.

J gene	V gene	D gene	clone size	CDR3 protein	CDR3 DNA
TRBJ2-1	TRBV6-6	TRBD1	NA	CASSYSNYRGNEQFF	TGTGCCAGCAGTTACTCAAACTACAGGGGCAATGAGCAGTTCTTC
TRBJ1-1	TRBV9	NA	NA	CASSVGNGEAFF	TGTGCCAGCAGCGTAGGTAACGGTGAAGCTTTCTTT
TRBJ1-1	TRBV28	NA	NA	CASSLFRGNTEAFF	TGTGCCAGCAGTTTATTTAGGGGGAACACTGAAGCTTTCTTT
TRBJ1-3	TRBV6-1	NA	NA	CASSPKGGSGNTIYF	TGTGCCAGCAGCCCGAAGGGGGGGTCTGGAAACACCATATATTTT
TRBJ2-1	TRBV10-3	TRBD2	NA	CAISELAGDEQFF	TGTGCCATCAGTGAGCTAGCGGGAGATGAGCAGTTCTTC
TRBJ2-7	TRBV6-5	TRBD2	many	CASSHPGLEKYEQYF	TGTGCCAGCAGCCATCCGGGACTAGAGAAATACGAGCAGTACTTC
TRBJ2-1	TRBV4-2	NA	once	CASSQDHWTNEQFF	TGTGCCAGCAGCCAAGATCACTGGACGAATGAGCAGTTCTTC
TRBJ2-1	TRBV5-4	TRBD1	NA	CASSYPGGLVNEQFF	TGTGCCAGCAGCTACCCAGGGGGTCTCGTTAATGAGCAGTTCTTC
TRBJ2-5	TRBV4-2	TRBD1	NA	CASSQEGTGGGETQYF	TGTGCCAGCAGCCAAGAAGGGACAGGGGGGGGAGAGACCCAGTACTTC
TRBJ1-1	TRBV29-1	NA	NA	CSVTGVRVGNTEAFF	TGCAGCGTAACGGGAGTTAGGGTAGGGAACACTGAAGCTTTCTTT
TRBJ1-1	TRBV7-3	NA	NA	CASSPGGRPTEAFF	TGTGCCAGCAGCCCAGGAGGCCGGCCCACTGAAGCTTTCTTT
TRBJ1-4	TRBV5-4	TRBD1	NA	CASSFDRDEVFF	TGTGCCAGCAGCTTTGACAGGGACGAAGTGTTTTTT
TRBJ2-1	TRBV6-7	NA	NA	CASSQTATYNEQFF	TGTGCCAGCTCACAGACGGCTACCTACAATGAGCAGTTCTTC
TRBJ2-7	TRBV28	NA	NA	CASSSASYEQYF	TGTGCCAGCAGTTCAGCCTCCTACGAGCAGTACTTC
TRBJ2-7	TRBV9	TRBD1	few	CASSRQGAYEQYF	TGTGCCAGCAGCCGACAGGGGGCCTACGAGCAGTACTTC
TRBJ1-2	TRBV28	NA	NA	CASRSGVNYGYTF	TGTGCCAGCAGATCCGGGGTTAACTATGGCTACACCTTC
TRBJ2-3	TRBV27	TRBD2	NA	CASRTTSGRANVPDTQYF	TGTGCCAGCAGAACTACTAGCGGGAGGGCCAACGTCCCAGATACGCAGTATTTT
TRBJ2-7	TRBV11-2	NA	few	CASTQGEFYEQYF	TGTGCCTCTACCCAGGGAGAGTTCTACGAGCAGTACTTC
TRBJ2-5	TRBV19	NA	NA	CASSLEETQYF	TGTGCCAGTAGTCTGGAAGAGACCCAGTACTTC
TRBJ2-3	TRBV4-1	NA	NA	CASSQVSEDTQYF	TGCGCCAGCAGCCAAGTTTCGGAAGATACGCAGTATTTT
TRBJ1-5	TRBV28	NA	many	CASSSRDNYQPQHF	TGTGCCAGCAGTTCCCGGGACAACTATCAGCCCCAGCATTTT